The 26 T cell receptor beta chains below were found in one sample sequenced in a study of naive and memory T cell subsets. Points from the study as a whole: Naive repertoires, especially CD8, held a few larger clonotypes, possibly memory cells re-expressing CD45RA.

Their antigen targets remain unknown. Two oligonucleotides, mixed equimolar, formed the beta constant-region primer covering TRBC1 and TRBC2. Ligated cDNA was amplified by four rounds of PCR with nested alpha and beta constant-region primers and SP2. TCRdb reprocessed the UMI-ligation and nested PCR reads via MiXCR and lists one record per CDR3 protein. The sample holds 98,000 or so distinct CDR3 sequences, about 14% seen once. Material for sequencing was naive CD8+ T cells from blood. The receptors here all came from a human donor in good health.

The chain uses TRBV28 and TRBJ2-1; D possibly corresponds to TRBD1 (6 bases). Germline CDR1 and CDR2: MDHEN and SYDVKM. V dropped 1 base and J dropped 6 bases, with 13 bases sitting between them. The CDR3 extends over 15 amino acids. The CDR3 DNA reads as TGTGCCAGCAGTTTATTGGGGGCTGCGGGCAATGAGCAGTTCTTC. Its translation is CASSLLGAAGNEQFF.

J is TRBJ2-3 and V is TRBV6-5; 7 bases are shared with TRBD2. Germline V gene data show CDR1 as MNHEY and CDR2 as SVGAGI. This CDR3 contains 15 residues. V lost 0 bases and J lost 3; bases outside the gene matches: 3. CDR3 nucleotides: TGTGCCAGCAGTTACTCAAGCGGGGTGACAGATACGCAGTATTTT. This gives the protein CASSYSSGVTDTQYF.

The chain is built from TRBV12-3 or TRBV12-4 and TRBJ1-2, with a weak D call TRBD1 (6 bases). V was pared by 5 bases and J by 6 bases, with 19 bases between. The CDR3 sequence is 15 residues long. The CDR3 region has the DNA TGTGCCAGCAGTCTATCCACCGGGACACTCGATGGCTACACCTTC. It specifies CASSLSTGTLDGYTF.

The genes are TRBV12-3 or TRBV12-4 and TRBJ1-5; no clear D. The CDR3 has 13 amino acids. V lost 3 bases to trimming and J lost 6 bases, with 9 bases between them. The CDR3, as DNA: TGTGCCAGCAGTTTCGGCGGGTTTCAGCCCCAGCATTTT. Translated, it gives CASSFGGFQPQHF.

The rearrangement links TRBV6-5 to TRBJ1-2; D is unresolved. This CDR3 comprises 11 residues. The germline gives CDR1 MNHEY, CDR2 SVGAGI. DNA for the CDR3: TGTGCAGCTGGGATTACCTATGGCTACACCTTC. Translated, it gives CAAGITYGYTF.

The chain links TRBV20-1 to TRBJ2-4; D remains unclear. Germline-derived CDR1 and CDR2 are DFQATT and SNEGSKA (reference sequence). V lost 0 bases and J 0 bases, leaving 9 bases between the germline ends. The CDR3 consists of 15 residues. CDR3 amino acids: CSARDHRLAKNIQYF. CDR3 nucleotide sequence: TGCAGTGCTAGAGACCACAGACTAGCCAAAAACATTCAGTACTTC.

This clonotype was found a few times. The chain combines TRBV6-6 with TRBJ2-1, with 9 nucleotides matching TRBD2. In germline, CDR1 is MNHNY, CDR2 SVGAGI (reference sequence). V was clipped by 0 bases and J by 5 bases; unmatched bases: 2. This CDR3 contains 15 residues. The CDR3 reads CASSYSAGGHNEQFF. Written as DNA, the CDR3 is TGTGCCAGCAGTTACTCCGCGGGGGGGCACAATGAGCAGTTCTTC.

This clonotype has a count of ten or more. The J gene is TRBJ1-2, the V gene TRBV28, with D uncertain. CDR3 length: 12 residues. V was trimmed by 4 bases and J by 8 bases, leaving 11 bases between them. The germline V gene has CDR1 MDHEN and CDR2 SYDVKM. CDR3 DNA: TGTGCCAGCAGTTATAAAACAGAAGGCTACACCTTC. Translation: CASSYKTEGYTF.

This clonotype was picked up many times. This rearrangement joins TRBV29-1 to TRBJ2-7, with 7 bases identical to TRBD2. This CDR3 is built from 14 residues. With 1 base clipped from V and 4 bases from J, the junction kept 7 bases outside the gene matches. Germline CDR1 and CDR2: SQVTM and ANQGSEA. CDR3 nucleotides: TGCAGCGTTGAAGGCCCTAGCGGAACTTACGAGCAGTACTTC. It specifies CSVEGPSGTYEQYF.

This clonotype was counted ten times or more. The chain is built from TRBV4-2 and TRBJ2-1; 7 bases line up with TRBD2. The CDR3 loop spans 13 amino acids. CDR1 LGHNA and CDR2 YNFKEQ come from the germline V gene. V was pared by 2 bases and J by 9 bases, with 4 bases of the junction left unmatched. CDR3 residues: CASSQLTSREQFF. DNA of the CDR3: TGTGCCAGCAGCCAACTGACTAGCCGTGAGCAGTTCTTC.

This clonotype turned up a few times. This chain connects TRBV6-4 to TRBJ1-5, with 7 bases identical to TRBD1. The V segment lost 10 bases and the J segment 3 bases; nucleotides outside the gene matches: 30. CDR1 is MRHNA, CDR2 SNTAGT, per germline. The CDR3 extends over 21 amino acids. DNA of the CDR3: TGTGCCACACAACCCGACAGACTGACAGGGAAGCGGCAGAACCACAATCAGCCCCAGCATTTT. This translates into CATQPDRLTGKRQNHNQPQHF.

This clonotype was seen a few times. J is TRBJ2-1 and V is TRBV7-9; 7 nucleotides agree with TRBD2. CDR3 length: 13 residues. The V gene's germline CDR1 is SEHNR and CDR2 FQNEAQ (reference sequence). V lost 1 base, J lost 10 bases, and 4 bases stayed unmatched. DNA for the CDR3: TGTGCCAGCAGCTTAGAGGGAGGGAGCGAGCAGTTCTTC. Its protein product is CASSLEGGSEQFF.

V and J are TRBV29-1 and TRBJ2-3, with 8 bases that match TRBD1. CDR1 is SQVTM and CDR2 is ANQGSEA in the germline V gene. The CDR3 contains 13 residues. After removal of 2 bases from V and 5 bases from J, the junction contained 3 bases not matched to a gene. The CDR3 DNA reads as TGCAGCGTTGAATTACAGGGGGGAGATACGCAGTATTTT. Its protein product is CSVELQGGDTQYF.

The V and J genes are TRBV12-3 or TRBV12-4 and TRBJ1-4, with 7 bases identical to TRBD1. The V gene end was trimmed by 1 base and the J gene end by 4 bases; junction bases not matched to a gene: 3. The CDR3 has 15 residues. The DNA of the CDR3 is TGTGCCAGCAGTTTAGGGACAGGACATAATGAAAAACTGTTTTTT. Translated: CASSLGTGHNEKLFF.

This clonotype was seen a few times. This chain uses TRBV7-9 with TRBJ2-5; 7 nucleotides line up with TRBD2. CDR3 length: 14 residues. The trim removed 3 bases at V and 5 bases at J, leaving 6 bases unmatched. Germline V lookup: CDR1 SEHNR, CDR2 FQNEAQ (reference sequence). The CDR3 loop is CASSFGGRMETQYF. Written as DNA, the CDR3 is TGTGCCAGCAGCTTTGGCGGGAGAATGGAGACCCAGTACTTC.

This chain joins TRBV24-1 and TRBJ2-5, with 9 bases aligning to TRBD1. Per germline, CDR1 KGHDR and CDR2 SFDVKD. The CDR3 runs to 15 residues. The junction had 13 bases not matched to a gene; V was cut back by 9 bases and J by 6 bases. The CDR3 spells CATGAGTGNSKTQYF. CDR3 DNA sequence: TGTGCCACCGGAGCCGGGACAGGGAATTCTAAGACCCAGTACTTC.

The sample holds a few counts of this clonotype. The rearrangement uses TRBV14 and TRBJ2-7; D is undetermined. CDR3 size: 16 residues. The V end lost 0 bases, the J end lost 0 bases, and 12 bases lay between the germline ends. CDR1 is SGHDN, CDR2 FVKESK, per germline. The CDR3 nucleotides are TGTGCCAGCAGCCAAGACGCGGACCTCACCTCCTACGAGCAGTACTTC. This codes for CASSQDADLTSYEQYF. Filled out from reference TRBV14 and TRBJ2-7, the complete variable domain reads EAGVTQFPSHSVIEKGQTVTLRCDPISGHDNLYWYRRVMGKEIKFLLHFVKESKQDESGMPNNRFLAERTGGTYSTLKVQPAELEDSGVYFCASSQDADLTSYEQYFGPGTRLTVT.

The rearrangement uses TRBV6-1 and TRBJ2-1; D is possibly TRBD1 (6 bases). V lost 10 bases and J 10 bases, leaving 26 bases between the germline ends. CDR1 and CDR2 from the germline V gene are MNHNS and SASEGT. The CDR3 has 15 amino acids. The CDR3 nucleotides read TGTGCCACCGACCGGGACATCCTAAATAGGGTAGAGCAGTTCTTC. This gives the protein CATDRDILNRVEQFF.

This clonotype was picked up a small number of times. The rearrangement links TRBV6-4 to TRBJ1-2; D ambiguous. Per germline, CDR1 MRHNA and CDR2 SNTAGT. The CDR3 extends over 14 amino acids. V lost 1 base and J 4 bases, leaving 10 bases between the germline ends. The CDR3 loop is CASSDYPSTYGYTF. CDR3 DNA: TGTGCCAGCAGTGACTATCCATCGACCTATGGCTACACCTTC.

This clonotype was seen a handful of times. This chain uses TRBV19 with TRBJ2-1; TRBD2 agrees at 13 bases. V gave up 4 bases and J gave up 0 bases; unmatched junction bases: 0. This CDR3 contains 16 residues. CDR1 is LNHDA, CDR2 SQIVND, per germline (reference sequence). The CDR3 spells CASSRTSGSSYNEQFF. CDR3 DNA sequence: TGTGCCAGTAGTAGGACTAGCGGGAGCTCCTACAATGAGCAGTTCTTC.

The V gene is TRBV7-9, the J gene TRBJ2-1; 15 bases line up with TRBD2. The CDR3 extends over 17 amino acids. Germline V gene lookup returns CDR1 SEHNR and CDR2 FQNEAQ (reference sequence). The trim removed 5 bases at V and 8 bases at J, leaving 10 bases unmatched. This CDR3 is CASSPAGTSGGLYEQFF. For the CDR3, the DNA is TGTGCCAGCAGCCCCGCCGGGACTAGCGGGGGGTTGTATGAGCAGTTCTTC.

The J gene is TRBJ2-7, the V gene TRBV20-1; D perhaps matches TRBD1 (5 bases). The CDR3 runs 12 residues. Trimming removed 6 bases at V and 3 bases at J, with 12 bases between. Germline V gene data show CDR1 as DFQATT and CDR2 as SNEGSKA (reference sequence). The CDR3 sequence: CSAAPQGYEQYF. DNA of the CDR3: TGCAGTGCAGCACCTCAGGGCTACGAGCAGTACTTC.

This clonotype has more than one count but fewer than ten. The CDR3 DNA is TGCAGTGCCCTCACCGGGACAGCCTACGAGCAGTACTTC. This encodes CSALTGTAYEQYF. This rearrangement joins TRBV20-1 to TRBJ2-7, with 7 bases that match TRBD1. This CDR3 has 13 residues. V gave up 6 bases and J gave up 2 bases; unmatched junction bases: 7. Germline assignment: CDR1 DFQATT and CDR2 SNEGSKA (reference sequence).

The CDR3 nucleotides read TGTGCCAGCAGGAAGGGGGAACTAGCGGGAGCCTCAACCAAAAACATTCAGTACTTC. Protein sequence: CASRKGELAGASTKNIQYF. V usage is TRBV2 and J usage is TRBJ2-4; 11 bases match TRBD2. The CDR3 covers 19 residues. With 6 bases clipped from V and 2 bases from J, the junction kept 15 bases outside the gene matches. Germline V CDR1 and CDR2: SNHLY, FYNNEI.

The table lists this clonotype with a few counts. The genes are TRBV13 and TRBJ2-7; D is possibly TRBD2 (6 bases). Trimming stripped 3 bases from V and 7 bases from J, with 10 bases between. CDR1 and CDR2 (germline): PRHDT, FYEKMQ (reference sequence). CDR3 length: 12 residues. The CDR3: CASSFFRGEQYF. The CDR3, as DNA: TGTGCCAGCAGCTTTTTTCGGGGGGAGCAGTACTTC.

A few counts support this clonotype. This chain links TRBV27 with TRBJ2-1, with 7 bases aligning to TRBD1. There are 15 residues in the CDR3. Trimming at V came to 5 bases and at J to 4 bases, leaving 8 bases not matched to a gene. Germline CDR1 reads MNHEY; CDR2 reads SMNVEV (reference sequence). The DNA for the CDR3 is TGTGCCAGCAGTGCTCCTTTGACAGGGTACAATGAGCAGTTCTTC. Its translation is CASSAPLTGYNEQFF.